Ten or more counts support the clone carrying this T cell receptor (beta chain). RNA transcripts were the source from which TCR beta CDR3 regions were amplified. After a first-round RT-PCR with HTBI primers, a second-round multiplex PCR was run. TCRdb fed the multiplex PCR reads into MiXCR, producing one record per CDR3 protein. Of about half a million distinct CDR3 sequences listed, approximately 15% are singletons. Looked up from germline, CDR1 is LNHDA and CDR2 is SQIVND (reference sequence). There are 16 residues in the CDR3. Trimming took 3 bases from V and 3 from J, leaving 17 bases between them. The data belong to a study of Graves' ophthalmopathy and Graves' hyperthyroidism.

The gene calls are TRBV19 and TRBJ1-2; D is perhaps TRBD1 (5 bases). The clonotype originates from a woman in her twenties or thirties with Graves' ophthalmopathy. Sequencing was done on a sample of blood. The CDR3 loop is CASSIPPGRLDYGYTF. As DNA, the CDR3 is TGTGCCAGTAGTATCCCTCCGGGGCGCCTGGACTATGGCTACACCTTC.